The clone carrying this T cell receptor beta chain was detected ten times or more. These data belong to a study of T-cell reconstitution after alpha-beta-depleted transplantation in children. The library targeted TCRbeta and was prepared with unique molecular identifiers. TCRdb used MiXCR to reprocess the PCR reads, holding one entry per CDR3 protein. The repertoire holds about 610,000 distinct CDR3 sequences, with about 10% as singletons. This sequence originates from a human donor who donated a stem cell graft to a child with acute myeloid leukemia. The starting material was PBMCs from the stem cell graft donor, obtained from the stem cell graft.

CDR3 loop: CSARGATGNTEAFF. CDR3 nucleotides: TGCAGTGCTAGAGGGGCGACGGGGAACACTGAAGCTTTCTTT. The rearrangement uses TRBV20-1 and TRBJ1-1, with D uncertain. The germline V and J ends were trimmed by 1 base and 1 base, with 10 bases remaining between them. The CDR3 contains 14 residues. The germline V gene has CDR1 DFQATT and CDR2 SNEGSKA (reference sequence).